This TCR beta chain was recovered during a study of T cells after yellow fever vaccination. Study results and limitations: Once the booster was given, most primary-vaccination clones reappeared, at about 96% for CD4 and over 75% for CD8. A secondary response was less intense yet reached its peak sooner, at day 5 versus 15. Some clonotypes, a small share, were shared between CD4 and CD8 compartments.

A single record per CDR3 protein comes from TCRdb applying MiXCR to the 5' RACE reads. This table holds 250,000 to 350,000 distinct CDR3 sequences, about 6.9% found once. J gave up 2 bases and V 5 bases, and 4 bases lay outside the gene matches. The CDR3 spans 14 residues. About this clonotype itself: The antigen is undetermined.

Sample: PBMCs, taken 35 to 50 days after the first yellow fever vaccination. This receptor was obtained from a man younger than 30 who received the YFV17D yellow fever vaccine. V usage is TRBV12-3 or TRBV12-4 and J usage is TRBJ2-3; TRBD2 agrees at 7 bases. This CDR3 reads CASSRGGNTDTQYF. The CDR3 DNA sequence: TGTGCCAGCAGTCGCGGGGGAAACACAGATACGCAGTATTTT.